This T cell receptor (beta chain) was sequenced during a study of CD8 T cells in Susac syndrome. Study details: Active disease was present in over 5 of the sequenced Susac syndrome patients, whereas 8 or 9 of them were in remission.

The RNA, roughly 0.45 to 1 ug, was put through reverse transcription using random hexamers. TCRdb passed the immunoSEQ multiplex PCR reads through MiXCR, listing each CDR3 protein once. The table has about 210,000 distinct CDR3 sequences, over 90% seen once; the top ten hold about 0.15%. V lost 7 bases and J 0 bases, leaving 10 bases between the germline ends. There are 13 residues in the CDR3. In germline, CDR1 is MGHDK, CDR2 SYGVNS. The chain couples TRBV25-1 to TRBJ2-7; perhaps TRBD2 as D (5 bases). Sample: CD4+ T cells from PBMCs. The sequence was collected from a human donor with Susac syndrome. CDR3 loop: CASKDSSSYEQYF. The DNA of the CDR3 is TGTGCCAGCAAGGACTCGAGCTCCTACGAGCAGTACTTC.